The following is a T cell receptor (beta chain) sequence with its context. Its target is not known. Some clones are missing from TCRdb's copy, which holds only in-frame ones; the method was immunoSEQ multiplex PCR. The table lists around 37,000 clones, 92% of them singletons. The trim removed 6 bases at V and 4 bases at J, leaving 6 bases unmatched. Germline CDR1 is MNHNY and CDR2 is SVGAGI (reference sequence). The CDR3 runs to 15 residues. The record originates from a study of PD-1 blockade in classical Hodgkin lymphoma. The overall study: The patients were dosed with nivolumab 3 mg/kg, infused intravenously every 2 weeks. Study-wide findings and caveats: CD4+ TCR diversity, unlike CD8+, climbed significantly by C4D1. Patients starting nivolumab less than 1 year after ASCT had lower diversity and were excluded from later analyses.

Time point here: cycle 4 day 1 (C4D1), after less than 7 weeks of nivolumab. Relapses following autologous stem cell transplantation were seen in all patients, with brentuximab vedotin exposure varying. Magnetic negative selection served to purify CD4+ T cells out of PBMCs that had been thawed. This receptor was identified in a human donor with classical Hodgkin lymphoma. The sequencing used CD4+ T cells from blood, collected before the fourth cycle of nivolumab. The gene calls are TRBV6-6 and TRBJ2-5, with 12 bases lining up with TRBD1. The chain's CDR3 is CASSRGQGAGETQYF. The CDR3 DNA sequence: TGTGCCAGCAGCCGGGGACAGGGGGCGGGAGAGACCCAGTACTTC.